This TCR beta chain is from a study of blood T cell repertoires in COVID-19. Background on the study: Sites across the United States, Italy and Spain contributed samples from acute and convalescent COVID-19. The analysed material was cDNA or gDNA that came from T cells, B-cell-depleted T cells, or PBMCs.

In the authors' methods: It was from reference gene primer amplification that nucleated cell counts were estimated. Only in-frame clones appear in the TCRdb table, and some are missing; sequencing was by immunoSEQ multiplex PCR. V, J and clone size were drawn from that table, and D and trimming were deduced from the DNA. The sample lists about 180,000 clones; roughly 81% were seen once. V shed 1 base and J 4 bases; nucleotides not matched to a gene: 2. Germline V gives CDR1 SGHTA, CDR2 FQGNSA. The CDR3 loop spans 16 amino acids. The chain couples TRBV7-2 to TRBJ2-4, with 12 bases fitting TRBD2. The source is a woman aged 45 to 65 with COVID-19, enrolled during active disease. The source material was peripheral blood. CDR3 region: CASSLGLAGGKNIQYF. DNA of the CDR3: TGTGCCAGCAGCTTAGGGCTAGCGGGGGGGAAAAACATTCAGTACTTC.